This is a list of T cell receptor beta chains from one sample in a study of T cell responses to AZD1222 COVID-19 vaccine. Measured with immunoSEQ multiplex PCR; TCRdb has only the in-frame clones, and not every one. This sample has around 77,000 clones; roughly 85% occur once, and the top ten carry 2.5%. The source material was peripheral blood, sampled on day 0 of AZD1222 vaccination. These receptors all stem from an adult in good health. Each CDR3 is given with its conserved first and last residue. The D gene is left open where the match is weak. Expanded clones get a size class; other rows say once, few or many, or leave the size out.

d_call clone_size j_call v_call cdr3_aa cdr3_nt
TRBD1 . TRBJ1-4 TRBV28 CASSPPTGTGNEKLFF TGTGCCAGCAGTCCCCCGACAGGGACGGGGAATGAAAAACTGTTTTTT
. once TRBJ2-1 TRBV27 CASSLSPPGNEQFF TGTGCCAGCAGTTTATCGCCTCCCGGCAATGAGCAGTTCTTC
. . TRBJ2-3 TRBV7-2 CASSRTPWDTDTQYF TGTGCCAGCAGCCGGACGCCGTGGGACACAGATACGCAGTATTTT
. . TRBJ2-2 TRBV27 CASSHGTFTGELFF TGTGCCAGCAGCCACGGGACTTTCACCGGGGAGCTGTTTTTT
TRBD1 . TRBJ1-5 TRBV28 CASSLPRGTGNQPQHF TGTGCCAGCAGTCTCCCCCGTGGGACAGGGAATCAGCCCCAGCATTTT
. . TRBJ2-3 TRBV24-1 CATSDFRGLSTDTQYF TGTGCCACCAGTGATTTCCGGGGGTTGAGCACAGATACGCAGTATTTT
. . TRBJ1-1 TRBV7-9 CASSLGSNTEAFF TGTGCCAGCAGCTTAGGGAGCAACACTGAAGCTTTCTTT
. . TRBJ2-5 TRBV7-8 CASSQTQETQYF TGTGCCAGCAGCCAAACCCAAGAGACCCAGTACTTC
TRBD1 . TRBJ1-3 TRBV7-2 CASSLAPGTGRNTIYF TGTGCCAGCAGCTTAGCCCCCGGGACAGGGAGAAACACCATATATTTT
. . TRBJ2-7 TRBV2 CASSAGGLTYEQYF TGTGCCAGCAGTGCCGGGGGGCTCACCTACGAGCAGTACTTC